A selection of T cell receptor beta chains follows, all from one sample in a study of cytomegalovirus exposure and HLA in healthy donors. TCRdb's table, derived via immunoSEQ multiplex PCR, lists solely in-frame clones and lacks some. The sample lists 150,000 to 200,000 clones; approximately 65% were seen once. Sequencing input: PBMCs. The receptors here all came from a man aged 40-49 years in good health and CMV-seronegative. Each CDR3 is given with its conserved first and last residue. The D gene is left open where the match is weak. Rows may omit the clone size; those that give it use once, few, many or a size class.

CDR3aa: CASSPNTGVGYTF
CDR3nt: TGTGCCAGCAGCCCCAATACAGGGGTCGGCTACACCTTC
v_gene: TRBV6-5
j_gene: TRBJ1-2
d_gene: TRBD1
abundance: .

CDR3aa: CASSPTLPFVFF
CDR3nt: TGTGCCAGCAGTCCAACATTACCCTTCGTATTCTTT
v_gene: TRBV6-5
j_gene: TRBJ1-1
d_gene: .
abundance: few

CDR3aa: CASSRSRGLAGDNYEQYF
CDR3nt: TGTGCCAGCAGCCGTAGCCGGGGACTAGCGGGAGATAACTACGAGCAGTACTTC
v_gene: TRBV9
j_gene: TRBJ2-7
d_gene: TRBD2
abundance: .

CDR3aa: CASSSTSGSYEQYF
CDR3nt: TGTGCCAGCAGCTCAACTAGCGGAAGTTACGAGCAGTACTTC
v_gene: TRBV7-2
j_gene: TRBJ2-7
d_gene: TRBD2
abundance: .

CDR3aa: CASSPSSLSSGRSNEQFF
CDR3nt: TGTGCCAGCTCACCTTCGTCCTTATCTAGCGGGAGATCCAATGAGCAGTTCTTC
v_gene: TRBV18
j_gene: TRBJ2-1
d_gene: TRBD2
abundance: .

CDR3aa: CASIKQGTDTQYF
CDR3nt: TGTGCCAGTATCAAACAGGGAACAGATACGCAGTATTTT
v_gene: TRBV5-8
j_gene: TRBJ2-3
d_gene: .
abundance: .

CDR3aa: CASSIAPPTGTNEKLFF
CDR3nt: TGTGCCAGTAGTATAGCCCCTCCGACAGGAACGAATGAAAAACTGTTTTTT
v_gene: TRBV19
j_gene: TRBJ1-4
d_gene: .
abundance: few

CDR3aa: CASTPTRGMDTQYF
CDR3nt: TGTGCCAGTACCCCGACTAGGGGTATGGATACGCAGTATTTT
v_gene: TRBV19
j_gene: TRBJ2-3
d_gene: .
abundance: .

CDR3aa: CAISQVGGQETQYF
CDR3nt: TGTGCCATCAGCCAAGTGGGGGGTCAAGAGACCCAGTACTTC
v_gene: TRBV10-3
j_gene: TRBJ2-5
d_gene: .
abundance: .

CDR3aa: CASRWGQMNTEAFF
CDR3nt: TGTGCCAGCAGATGGGGACAAATGAACACTGAAGCTTTCTTT
v_gene: TRBV2
j_gene: TRBJ1-1
d_gene: .
abundance: few

CDR3aa: CASSTVRLAKNIQYF
CDR3nt: TGTGCCAGCTCGACAGTCCGACTAGCCAAAAACATTCAGTACTTC
v_gene: TRBV28
j_gene: TRBJ2-4
d_gene: .
abundance: .

CDR3aa: CASSSRGDSLFTDTQYF
CDR3nt: TGCGCCAGCAGCTCGCGTGGGGACAGCCTATTCACAGATACGCAGTATTTT
v_gene: TRBV5-1
j_gene: TRBJ2-3
d_gene: TRBD1
abundance: .

CDR3aa: CASSIAGDTEAFF
CDR3nt: TGTGCCAGTAGTATCGCCGGGGACACTGAAGCTTTCTTT
v_gene: TRBV19
j_gene: TRBJ1-1
d_gene: .
abundance: .